A single sample gave rise to the 4 T cell receptor beta chains below, sequenced in a study of CD8 T cells in Susac syndrome. An input of about 0.5 to 1 ug of RNA was subjected to reverse transcription using random hexamers. One entry per CDR3 protein, called by TCRdb with MiXCR from the immunoSEQ multiplex PCR reads. The sample lists 120,000 or so distinct CDR3 sequences; over 95% were seen once. Sequencing was carried out using CD4+ T cells from PBMCs. All receptors derive from a human donor with Susac syndrome.

CDR3 loop: CASFRQGANMSNQPQHF. The CDR3 DNA sequence: TGTGCCAGTTTTCGGCAGGGGGCTAATATGAGCAATCAGCCCCAGCATTTT. The V call is TRBV19, the J call TRBJ1-5, with 8 bases aligning to TRBD1. This CDR3 contains 17 residues. Germline assignment: CDR1 LNHDA and CDR2 SQIVND (reference sequence). Trimming took 8 bases from V and 1 from J; bases not matched to a gene: 13.

J is TRBJ2-6 and V is TRBV18, with no clear D. This CDR3 contains 15 residues. Germline-derived CDR1 and CDR2 are KGHSH and LQKENI. V was pared by 5 bases and J by 3 bases, with 11 bases between. CDR3 nucleotide sequence: TGTGCCAGCTCATCGCGACAAGGTGGGGCCAACGTCCTGACTTTC. Its protein is CASSSRQGGANVLTF.

The rearrangement uses TRBV11-2 and TRBJ1-1; D uncertain. The CDR3 sequence is 16 residues long. Germline V gene sequence: CDR1 SGHAT, CDR2 FQNNGV. V shed 4 bases and J shed 7 bases, with 22 bases lying between them. The CDR3 region has the DNA TGTGCCAGCAGCTCTTTTCCTGCTAACAAGGGAGTTGAAGCTTTCTTT. Translated: CASSSFPANKGVEAFF.

The sample holds one count of this clonotype. The chain links TRBV6-2 or TRBV6-3 to TRBJ2-1; 12 bases map to TRBD2. The CDR3 length is 16 residues. J lost 9 bases, V lost 3 bases, and 9 bases had no gene match. Germline values: CDR1 MNHEY, CDR2 SVGEGT. CDR3 coding DNA: TGTGCCAGCAGTTATTCGACTAGCGGGAGAAGTGTTGAGCAGTTCTTC. Amino acid sequence: CASSYSTSGRSVEQFF.